The source of this T cell receptor (beta chain) is a study of radiotherapy plus CTLA-4 blockade in lung cancer. Study at large: Objective responses were recorded in 15% to 20% of patients, with disease control recorded in approximately 32%.

The study gave focal radiation plus ipilimumab CTLA-4 blockade to patients with chemo-refractory metastatic non-small-cell lung cancer. TCRdb's copy holds only in-frame clones and misses some; the assay was immunoSEQ multiplex PCR. Among about 120,000 clones listed, roughly 86% were seen once. Study results and limitations: Response, reportedly, was best predicted by interferon-beta along with early blood T cell clone dynamics. Blood-borne expansion of tumor-derived TCR clones followed radiotherapy plus ipilimumab.

Points on this clone: Antigen specificity is unknown.

Trimming removed 5 bases at V and 0 bases at J, with 11 bases between. Germline lookup yields CDR1 LNHDA and CDR2 SQIVND (reference sequence). This CDR3 has 15 amino acids. The chain uses TRBV19 and TRBJ1-3; maybe TRBD1 (5 bases). The starting material was peripheral blood, obtained from a patient treated with radiotherapy plus ipilimumab. The clonotype was recovered from a human donor with non-small cell lung cancer that progressed on radiotherapy plus ipilimumab. Some clones in this sample may be carry-over from other donors' samples. The CDR3 DNA reads as TGTGCCAGTAGTTCCACAGGCTACTCTGGAAACACCATATATTTT. It specifies CASSSTGYSGNTIYF.